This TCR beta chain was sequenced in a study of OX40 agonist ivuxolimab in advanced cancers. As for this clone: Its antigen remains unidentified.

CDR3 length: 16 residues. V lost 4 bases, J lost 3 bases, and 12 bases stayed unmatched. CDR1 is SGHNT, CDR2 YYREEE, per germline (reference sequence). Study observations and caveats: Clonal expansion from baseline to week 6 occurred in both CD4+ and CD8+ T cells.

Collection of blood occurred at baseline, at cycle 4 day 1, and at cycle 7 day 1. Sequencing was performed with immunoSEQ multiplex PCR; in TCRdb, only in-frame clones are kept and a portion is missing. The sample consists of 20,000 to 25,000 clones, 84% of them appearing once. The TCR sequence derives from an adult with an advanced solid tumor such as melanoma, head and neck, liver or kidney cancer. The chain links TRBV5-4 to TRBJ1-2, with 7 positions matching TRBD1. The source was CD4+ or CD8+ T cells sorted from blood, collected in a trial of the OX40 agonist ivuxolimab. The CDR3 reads CASSLLPGQYHYGYTF. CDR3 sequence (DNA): TGTGCCAGCAGCCTGCTACCGGGACAGTACCACTATGGCTACACCTTC.